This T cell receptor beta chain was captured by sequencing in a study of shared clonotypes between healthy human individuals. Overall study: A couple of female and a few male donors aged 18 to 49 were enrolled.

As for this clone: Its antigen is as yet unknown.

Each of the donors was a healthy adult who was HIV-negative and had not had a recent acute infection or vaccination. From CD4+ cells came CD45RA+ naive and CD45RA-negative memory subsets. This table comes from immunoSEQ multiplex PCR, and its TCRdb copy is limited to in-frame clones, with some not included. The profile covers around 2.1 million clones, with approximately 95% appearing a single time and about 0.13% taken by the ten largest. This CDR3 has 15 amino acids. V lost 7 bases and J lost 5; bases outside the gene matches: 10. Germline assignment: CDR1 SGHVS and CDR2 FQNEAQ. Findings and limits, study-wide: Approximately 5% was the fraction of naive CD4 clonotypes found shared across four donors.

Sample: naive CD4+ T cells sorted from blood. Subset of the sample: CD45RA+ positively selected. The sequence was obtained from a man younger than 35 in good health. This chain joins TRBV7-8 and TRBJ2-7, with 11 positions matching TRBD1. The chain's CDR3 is CASTLTGTGGNEQYF. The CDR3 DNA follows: TGTGCCAGCACCCTTACCGGGACAGGGGGGAACGAGCAGTACTTC.